The sequence of this T cell receptor beta chain was determined in a study of response to subunit inactivated influenza vaccine (dated by TCRdb to the late 2010s). At the level of the whole study: Deep quantitative T cell receptor repertoire profiling was used in the study to track responses to a trivalent subunit inactivated influenza vaccine.

The library was built by means of RT-PCR. Sequencing instrument: Illumina HiSeq 2500. TCRdb trimmed public reads at Q25 via fastp, called clones via MiXCR and kept in-frame beta chains. Identical CDR3 proteins give one entry, which carries the most common genes and DNA. This sample gives around 580,000 distinct CDR3 sequences in total; approximately 10% of them show up just once. The top ten clones comprise roughly 10% of the sample. The CDR3, cysteine through phenylalanine, is 14 amino acids long. Of all the DNA, just the CDR3 is kept, 42 bases in frame from base 1. Based on the germline V gene, the CDR1 and CDR2 sequences are SQVTM and ANQGSEA. V is clipped by 4 bases and J by 5 bases, and the sequence between their germline boundaries is 14 bases long. Details on this clonotype: The antigen this receptor binds is unknown. Nothing much larger sits one base from this clone, and base qualities are not available.

The full study reports these points: The authors proposed that each seasonal influenza vaccination may bring in only a limited number of new T cells.

The material was PBMCs from blood, obtained on the day of vaccination. The receptor was isolated from a man aged 50-60 years who received an inactivated influenza vaccine. Donor details come from another sample of the same person, matched by shared clones. The V gene is TRBV29-1 and the J gene is TRBJ1-4; the D gene is perhaps TRBD1, from 5 matching bases. The nucleotides read TGCAGCGTTGCAACCGGGACTGGGAATGAAAAACTGTTTTTT. This sequence encodes CSVATGTGNEKLFF.